What follows are 9 T cell receptor beta chains derived from one specimen sequenced in a study of blood T cell repertoires in COVID-19. Clones were sequenced by immunoSEQ multiplex PCR, and TCRdb holds only the in-frame ones, with some missing. There are about 370,000 clones in the sample; roughly 89% occur only once, and about 1.7% lies in the top ten. The sample taken for sequencing was PBMCs or T cells enriched from blood (not recorded which). Receptors originate from a woman in her twenties or thirties who had recovered from COVID-19.

The chain combines TRBV19 with TRBJ1-5, with a weak D call TRBD1 (5 bases). Germline CDR1 and CDR2: LNHDA and SQIVND (reference sequence). CDR3 size: 11 residues. V was pared by 2 bases and J by 15 bases, with 11 bases between. The DNA for the CDR3 is TGTGCCAGTAGTATAAGCAGGGAAAGGCATTTT. Translated: CASSISRERHF. Complete variable domain (other parts from reference TRBV19 and TRBJ1-5): DGGITQSPKYLFRKEGQNVTLSCEQNLNHDAMYWYRQDPGQGLRLIYYSQIVNDFQKGDIAEGYSVSREKKESFPLTVTSAQKNPTAFYLCASSISRERHFGDGTRLSIL.

The chain recombines TRBV5-1 with TRBJ2-1, with 12 bases fitting TRBD2. Trimming at V came to 4 bases and at J to 6 bases, leaving 2 bases not matched to a gene. The V gene's germline CDR1 is SGHRS and CDR2 YFSETQ. This CDR3 is 14 amino acids long. The CDR3 DNA reads TGCGCCAGCAGCGCTAGCGGGGGGGCCAATGAGCAGTTCTTC. It specifies CASSASGGANEQFF.

This chain joins TRBV28 and TRBJ2-7; D might be TRBD2 (5 bases). The V and J ends lost 6 bases and 2 bases respectively, with 8 bases between them. This CDR3 region has 12 residues. Germline CDR1 MDHEN, CDR2 SYDVKM. This chain's CDR3 is CASRGGPYEQYF. The CDR3 DNA reads TGTGCCAGCAGGGGCGGGCCCTACGAGCAGTACTTC.

J is TRBJ2-7 and V is TRBV6-2 or TRBV6-3; TRBD1 or TRBD2 may be the D gene (6 bases each). Deletions cut 6 bases from V and 2 bases from J, with 23 bases between. CDR1 and CDR2 (germline): MNHEY, SVGEGT. This CDR3 contains 17 residues. This chain's CDR3 is CASSPGAGRTSAYEQYF. The DNA for the CDR3 is TGTGCCAGCAGCCCGGGGGCGGGCCGCACCTCCGCCTACGAGCAGTACTTC.

V usage is TRBV6-6 and J usage is TRBJ2-3, with D unresolved. CDR3 length: 13 amino acids. V shed 7 bases and J shed 2 bases, with 10 bases lying between them. Germline V lookup: CDR1 MNHNY, CDR2 SVGAGI (reference sequence). CDR3 in DNA: TGTGCCAGCAACCTCGGAGTCACAGATACGCAGTATTTT. It specifies CASNLGVTDTQYF.

Turning to this clone: It is unclear where the CDR3 begins or ends on the DNA, so no DNA is shown, and the CDR3 is as TCRdb lists it. The chain is built from TRBV23-1 and TRBJ1-5; the table names TRBD1, a call not compared with the DNA. TRBV23-1 is filed as an ORF, its function uncertain. The CDR3 extends over 14 residues, inclusive of both ends. This CDR3 is CASSHVTGILAQHF.

The V gene is TRBV7-9, the J gene TRBJ2-4; 9 bases map to TRBD1. J was trimmed by 6 bases and V by 6 bases; bases with no gene match: 9. Germline loops: CDR1 SEHNR, CDR2 FQNEAQ (reference sequence). This CDR3 is built from 15 residues. CDR3 in amino acids: CASSPTGGAGNIQYF. DNA for the CDR3: TGTGCCAGCAGTCCAACAGGGGGCGCCGGAAACATTCAGTACTTC.

The CDR3 reads CASSLKGDYGYTF. For the CDR3, the DNA is TGTGCCAGCAGCTTAAAGGGAGACTATGGCTACACCTTC. V gene TRBV7-2 combines with J gene TRBJ1-2; D unclear. CDR3 length: 13 residues. Germline V gene lookup returns CDR1 SGHTA and CDR2 FQGNSA. With 2 bases removed from V and 3 bases from J, the gap between germline ends came to 7 bases. Full variable domain (rest looked up from reference TRBV7-2 and TRBJ1-2): GAGVSQSPSNKVTEKGKDVELRCDPISGHTALYWYRQSLGQGLEFLIYFQGNSAPDKSGLPSDRFSAERTGGSVSTLTIQRTQQEDSAVYLCASSLKGDYGYTFGSGTRLTVV.

The chain couples TRBV5-4 to TRBJ1-2; D is perhaps TRBD1 (6 bases). Germline-derived CDR1 and CDR2 are SGHNT and YYREEE (reference sequence). The CDR3 extends over 15 amino acids. V lost 0 bases to trimming and J lost 1 base, with 10 bases between them. CDR3 nucleotides: TGTGCCAGCAGCTTGGCTAACAGGGTTAACTATGGCTACACCTTC. Protein sequence: CASSLANRVNYGYTF.